This paragraph covers one T cell receptor (beta chain) sequence. As yet, its antigen is unknown. The source of the sample is a study of cytomegalovirus exposure and HLA in healthy donors. Among the 120 or so subjects of the validation cohort, separate from the roughly 670-subject first cohort, were the donors. This CDR3 is built from 14 residues. Trimming cost V 4 bases and J 1 base; bases outside gene matches: 1. Germline V gives CDR1 MGHRA, CDR2 YSYEKL. Produced via immunoSEQ multiplex PCR; TCRdb's table is partial and in-frame only. The sample shows fewer than 400,000 clones, approximately 85% of them seen only once. General study findings and limits: The investigators catalogued 150 to 200 TCR beta chains as cytomegalovirus-associated. The majority of TCR sequences were rare, yet some public TCRs appeared in many donors. That first-cohort TCR clusters tended to co-occur in the 130 or so validation repertoires was found in a later analysis.

Specimen: PBMCs. The sequence was collected from a young man in good health and CMV-seronegative. The rearrangement joins TRBV4-1 to TRBJ1-3; 7 bases match TRBD1. The CDR3 nucleotides are TGCGCCAGCAGCCCGGACAGGTCTGGAAACACCATATATTTT. Translation gives CASSPDRSGNTIYF.